Listed below are T cell receptor beta chains from one sample, sequenced in a study of metastatic and nonmetastatic thyroid tumors. Using MiXCR, TCRdb reanalyzed the PCR reads. In the table there are about 32,000 clones, 15% to 20% of which are singletons. What was sequenced was blood. These receptors came from a female donor with papillary thyroid cancer or a benign thyroid nodule (not recorded which). Some clones in this sample may be carry-over from other donors' samples. Both conserved end residues are part of each CDR3. D genes are given only for firm matches. Size tells how often a clone was seen (once, few, many) or the class of an expanded clone, and some rows leave it out.

TGTGCCAGCAGGCGGGAGGGGGTGGTCACTGAAGCTTTCTTT,CASRREGVVTEAFF,few,TRBV6-2/TRBV6-3,NA,TRBJ1-1,14
TGTGCCAGCAGCCCTGGTGGGGGTCCCGCAGATACGCAGTATTTT,CASSPGGGPADTQYF,NA,TRBV7-3,NA,TRBJ2-3,15
TGTGCCACCAGTGCGGCATGGGGGGCTCAAGAGACCCAGTACTTC,CATSAAWGAQETQYF,many,TRBV24-1,NA,TRBJ2-5,15
TGCAGTGCTTCCCGGGACAACTCTGGAAACACCATATATTTT,CSASRDNSGNTIYF,NA,TRBV20-1,NA,TRBJ1-3,14
TGCGCCAGCAGCTTGGCCGGCTCTAGCTCCTACAATGAGCAGTTCTTC,CASSLAGSSSYNEQFF,many,TRBV5-1,NA,TRBJ2-1,16
TGCAGTGCTCGAAAAGGACTAGCGTTAACAGATACGCAGTATTTT,CSARKGLALTDTQYF,many,TRBV20-1,TRBD2,TRBJ2-3,15
TGCGCCAGCAGCAGAGTAGCGGGAGGAGTCTACGAGCAGTACTTC,CASSRVAGGVYEQYF,many,TRBV10-2,TRBD2,TRBJ2-7,15
TGTGCCGGAAGGACAGGGGAGTATAATTCACCCCTCCACTTT,CAGRTGEYNSPLHF,many,TRBV28,TRBD1,TRBJ1-6,14
TGTGCCAACTCCTTTGAAGAGGGTACGGCGGGGACCCAGTACTTC,CANSFEEGTAGTQYF,medium-sized,TRBV6-1,NA,TRBJ2-5,15
TGTGCCTGGAGCGGACAGGGATGGGCTGAAGCTTTCTTT,CAWSGQGWAEAFF,NA,TRBV30,TRBD1,TRBJ1-1,13
TGTGCCAGCAGCTCCGGGACAGGGTATGAAAAACTGTTTTTT,CASSSGTGYEKLFF,many,TRBV7-9,TRBD1,TRBJ1-4,14
TGTGCCAGCAGCTTAGGGCCACAGGTGAACACTGAAGCTTTCTTT,CASSLGPQVNTEAFF,once,TRBV5-4,NA,TRBJ1-1,15
TGCTGTGCTAGTAGACTAGCGGGAGTCACCGGGGAGCTGTTTTTT,CCASRLAGVTGELFF,NA,TRBV20-1,TRBD2,TRBJ2-2,15
TGTGCCAGCTCTCGGGGTTACGAGCAGTACTTC,CASSRGYEQYF,many,TRBV18,NA,TRBJ2-7,11
TGTGCCATCTCCCTAGGGGCAGGTTCGGATAGTAATCAGCCCCAGCATTTT,CAISLGAGSDSNQPQHF,once,TRBV2,NA,TRBJ1-5,17
TGTGCCAGCTCACCAACTCAGCGGGGGGTAAATGAGCAGTTCTTC,CASSPTQRGVNEQFF,many,TRBV18,TRBD2,TRBJ2-1,15
TGCAGTGTTAAGCTCGAAGCTCGGGACCTGTACTCCTACGAGCAGTACTTC,CSVKLEARDLYSYEQYF,NA,TRBV20-1,NA,TRBJ2-7,17
TGTGCCAGCAGCCTCGTCCGGGACAGCGTTTCCTACGAGCAGTACTTC,CASSLVRDSVSYEQYF,many,TRBV13,TRBD1,TRBJ2-7,16
TGTGCCAGCAGCGTGTGGGGAGACTCTGGAAACACCATATATTTT,CASSVWGDSGNTIYF,NA,TRBV9,NA,TRBJ1-3,15
TGCAGTGCTAGAGATAGCGGGAGGAACACCGGGGAGCTGTTTTTT,CSARDSGRNTGELFF,NA,TRBV20-1,TRBD2,TRBJ2-2,15
TGTGCCAGCAGGCGATGGACCTACGAGCAGTACTTC,CASRRWTYEQYF,NA,TRBV28,NA,TRBJ2-7,12
TGCGCCAGCAGTGATTCCGGGGCCAGTGAGCAGTTCTTC,CASSDSGASEQFF,many,TRBV10-1,NA,TRBJ2-1,13
TGCGCCAGCAGCTTGGACAGGGAACGCGGCTACACCTTC,CASSLDRERGYTF,many,TRBV5-1,NA,TRBJ1-2,13
TGTGCCAGCAGTTACAGTGATTCAGTCTATGGCTACACCTTC,CASSYSDSVYGYTF,NA,TRBV12-3/TRBV12-4,NA,TRBJ1-2,14
TGCGCCAGCAGGGGAGGGGACAGGCGAAACTCTATGCGGGGCTACACCTTC,CASRGGDRRNSMRGYTF,many,TRBV10-1,TRBD1,TRBJ1-2,17
TGTGCCAGCAGCTGGGGGACAGGGGGCACTAATGAAAAACTGTTTTTT,CASSWGTGGTNEKLFF,many,TRBV5-6,TRBD1,TRBJ1-4,16
TGTGCCAGCAGCGGGGTACAGGGAGACGAGCAGTACTTC,CASSGVQGDEQYF,once,TRBV5-8,NA,TRBJ2-7,13
TGCAGTGCTACCTGGGCACAGGGGGCTAATCAAGAGACCCAGTACTTC,CSATWAQGANQETQYF,many,TRBV20-1,TRBD1,TRBJ2-5,16
TGTGCCAGCAGCTTAAGCGGGAGTTTGTACGAGCAGTACTTC,CASSLSGSLYEQYF,NA,TRBV13,TRBD2,TRBJ2-7,14
TGCAGTGCTAGAGAGGAGAGGGGGGCCTACGAGCAGTACTTC,CSAREERGAYEQYF,NA,TRBV20-1,NA,TRBJ2-7,14
TGTGCCAGCAGTTTAACGACAAAGACCTACGAGCAGTACTTC,CASSLTTKTYEQYF,NA,TRBV12-3/TRBV12-4,NA,TRBJ2-7,14
TGTGCCAGCTCACCACCGATGGGCCCGAACACCGGGGAGCTGTTTTTT,CASSPPMGPNTGELFF,many,TRBV18,NA,TRBJ2-2,16
TGCGCCAGCAGCCCCAGTCTCCTAACCGGGGAGCTGTTTTTT,CASSPSLLTGELFF,many,TRBV4-1,NA,TRBJ2-2,14
TGTGCCAGCAGTTACTCTGGGACTAGCGGGGAGCAGTACTTC,CASSYSGTSGEQYF,NA,TRBV6-6,TRBD2,TRBJ2-7,14
TGCAGTGCTAGGTCCGTAGAGTTCTACGAGCAGTACTTC,CSARSVEFYEQYF,many,TRBV20-1,NA,TRBJ2-7,13
TGCGCCAGCAGCCAAGATGCTAGCGGGGAAATTACCTACAATGAGCAGTTCTTC,CASSQDASGEITYNEQFF,many,TRBV4-1,TRBD2,TRBJ2-1,18
TGTGCCAGCAGCTTAGGCGCAGGGTTTGCAACTAATGAAAAACTGTTTTTT,CASSLGAGFATNEKLFF,many,TRBV7-9,NA,TRBJ1-4,17
TGTGCCAGCAGCTCCTGGGGGAACGAGCAGTACTTC,CASSSWGNEQYF,many,TRBV11-2,NA,TRBJ2-7,12
TGTGCCAGCAGCCGCCTCCCCGGGCCTAACAATGAGCAGTTCTTC,CASSRLPGPNNEQFF,NA,TRBV9,NA,TRBJ2-1,15
TGCAGCGTTGAGGGGGGCAAGGACACTGGAGCTTTCTTT,CSVEGGKDTGAFF,NA,TRBV29-1,NA,TRBJ1-1,13
TGTGCCAGTAGTATTACCCCTTATAGCAATCAGCCCCAGCATTTT,CASSITPYSNQPQHF,many,TRBV19,NA,TRBJ1-5,15
TGTGCCAGCAGCCAGCTCGATGGGGGAGATACGCAGTATTTT,CASSQLDGGDTQYF,few,TRBV3-1,NA,TRBJ2-3,14
TGTGCCAGCAAGCTAGGGGTTTTCCCCTATAATTCACCCCTCCACTTT,CASKLGVFPYNSPLHF,many,TRBV6-1,NA,TRBJ1-6,16
TGCAGTGCTGCCGACAGGGTTAACACTGAAGCTTTCTTT,CSAADRVNTEAFF,NA,TRBV20-1,TRBD1,TRBJ1-1,13
TGCGCCAGCAGCCCCGGGACAGGGGGAAACACCATATATTTT,CASSPGTGGNTIYF,many,TRBV5-1,TRBD1,TRBJ1-3,14
TGTGCCAGCAGTGTTCTGGGGGGATGGAATGGCTACACCTTC,CASSVLGGWNGYTF,many,TRBV6-1,NA,TRBJ1-2,14
TGTGCCAGCACCTTCGGGAGTAGTGAGACCCAGTACTTC,CASTFGSSETQYF,few,TRBV6-1,NA,TRBJ2-5,13
TGTGCCAGCAGCTCCCCCTCATCGAGTAGCACTCTGAATGAAAAACTGTTTTTT,CASSSPSSSSTLNEKLFF,many,TRBV3-1,NA,TRBJ1-4,18
TGCGCCAGCAGCTTGTCTAGCGGGGGGGAGTGGGAGACACAGTACTTC,CASSLSSGGEWETQYF,NA,TRBV5-1,TRBD2,TRBJ2-5,16
TGTGCCAGCAGTTCGGGACTCCGGGACACTGAAGCTTTCTTT,CASSSGLRDTEAFF,many,TRBV12-3/TRBV12-4,NA,TRBJ1-1,14
TGCAGTGCTAGATTGAGCGGGAGGACTTACACCGGGGAGCTGTTTTTT,CSARLSGRTYTGELFF,many,TRBV20-1,TRBD2,TRBJ2-2,16
TGCGCCAGCAGCCCGGACGGGCTCCAGGAGGAGACCCAGTACTTC,CASSPDGLQEETQYF,NA,TRBV4-1,NA,TRBJ2-5,15
TGTGCCAGCACCACCGGGATCTCTGGGGCCAACGTCCTGACTTTC,CASTTGISGANVLTF,medium-sized,TRBV6-1,NA,TRBJ2-6,15
TGCGCCAGCAGCTTCCAACCCACTAGCAACGAGCAGTACTTC,CASSFQPTSNEQYF,once,TRBV5-1,NA,TRBJ2-7,14
TGCGCCAGCAGCCATTTTACAGGGGTGAACACTGAAGCTTTCTTT,CASSHFTGVNTEAFF,many,TRBV4-1,TRBD1,TRBJ1-1,15
TGCGCCAGCAGCCAAGGCCCGGGACAGTCCTACGAGCAGTACTTC,CASSQGPGQSYEQYF,many,TRBV4-1,TRBD1,TRBJ2-7,15